This T cell receptor beta chain originates from a study of a mutant IDH1 vaccine in newly diagnosed glioma. Study at large: Sex among treated patients split 62.5% male, roughly 40% female; mean age was roughly 40 years. Study-wide points: A vaccine-induced immune response developed in about 94% of the patients. Whatever changes occurred in top peripheral T cell clonotypes seemed unrelated to pseudoprogression.

About this clone: Its antigen remains unknown.

Sequencing used immunoSEQ multiplex PCR; TCRdb keeps in-frame clones, though not all of them. Among about 51,000 clones listed, roughly 80% were seen once. Regarding time point: baseline, week 1 (first vaccination visit). Treatment reported: pre-vaccination baseline after standard-of-care therapy. This sample comprised PBMCs, obtained from a glioma patient treated with radiotherapy, temozolomide or both. This TCR derives from a woman in her forties with glioma.

CDR3 nucleotide sequence: TGTGCCACCAGCAACCCTAGCGGTTTCCAAGAGACCCAGTACTTC. This gives the protein CATSNPSGFQETQYF. The V call is TRBV15, the J call TRBJ2-5; 7 bases agree with TRBD2. Per the germline V gene, CDR1 is LNHNV and CDR2 is YYDKDF (reference sequence). This CDR3 has 15 residues. Losses at the gene ends were 4 bases for V and 1 base for J; bases not matched to a gene: 6.